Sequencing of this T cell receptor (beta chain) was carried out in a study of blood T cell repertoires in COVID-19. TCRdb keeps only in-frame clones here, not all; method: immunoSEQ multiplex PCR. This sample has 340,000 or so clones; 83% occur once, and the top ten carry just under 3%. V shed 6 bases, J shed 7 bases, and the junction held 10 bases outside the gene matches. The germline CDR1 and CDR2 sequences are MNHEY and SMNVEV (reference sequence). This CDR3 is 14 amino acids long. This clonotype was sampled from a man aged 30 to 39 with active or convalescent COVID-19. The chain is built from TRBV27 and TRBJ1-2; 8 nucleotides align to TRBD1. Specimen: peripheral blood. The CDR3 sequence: CASSWDRLRGGYTF. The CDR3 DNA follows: TGTGCCAGCAGCTGGGACAGGTTGAGGGGTGGCTACACCTTC.